What follows are 28 T cell receptor beta chains derived from one specimen sequenced in a study of CD8 T cells in ankylosing spondylitis. Their antigen targets remain unknown. Using its own MiXCR run on the 5' RACE reads, TCRdb lists one record per CDR3 protein. The sample has hundreds of thousands of distinct CDR3 sequences, around 11% seen once. Study findings and constraints: Seven to nine highly homologous variants formed a TCR beta motif that appeared characteristic of ankylosing spondylitis blood.

The sequenced material came from blood, either unsorted or a sorted T cell fraction (not recorded which). Receptors originate from a male donor with ankylosing spondylitis.

This clonotype has just a few counts. V gene TRBV20-1 combines with J gene TRBJ1-1; D remains unclear. V was pared by 3 bases and J by 3 bases, with 8 bases between. This CDR3 contains 12 residues. Germline-derived CDR1 and CDR2 are DFQATT and SNEGSKA (reference sequence). This chain's CDR3 is CSASNGYTEAFF. The CDR3 bases are TGCAGTGCTAGTAACGGGTACACTGAAGCTTTCTTT.

The chain uses TRBV29-1 and TRBJ2-5, with TRBD2 identical over 7 bases. V shed 5 bases and J 1 base; nucleotides not matched to a gene: 4. Germline loops: CDR1 SQVTM, CDR2 ANQGSEA. The CDR3 extends over 13 amino acids. The CDR3 reads CSVRPGGQETQYF. As DNA, the CDR3 is TGCAGCGTTCGGCCGGGAGGCCAAGAGACCCAGTACTTC.

This clonotype was recorded a few times. The V call is TRBV30, the J call TRBJ1-5; TRBD1 is a possible D gene (6 bases). The CDR3 sequence is 15 residues long. The V end lost 2 bases, the J end lost 1 base, and 12 bases lay between the germline ends. From germline, CDR1 is GTSNPN and CDR2 SVGIG (reference sequence). DNA of the CDR3: TGTGCCTGGAGTAAAAAGCAGGGGAGCAATCAGCCCCAGCATTTT. Translating gives CAWSKKQGSNQPQHF.

The genes are TRBV15 and TRBJ2-3; D is possibly TRBD1 (6 bases). Germline V gives CDR1 LNHNV, CDR2 YYDKDF (reference sequence). This CDR3 region has 18 residues. The V gene lost 0 bases and the J gene lost 2 bases, with 18 bases spanning the gap. CDR3 loop: CATSRDTLPGAITDTQYF. CDR3 in DNA: TGTGCCACCAGCAGAGATACCCTGCCAGGGGCAATCACAGATACGCAGTATTTT.

There are many counts of this clonotype. This sequence joins TRBV20-1 and TRBJ2-4; TRBD2 might be the D (5 bases). Between the trimmed V and J ends, which lost 5 bases and 6 bases, there was a span of 11 bases. From germline, CDR1 is DFQATT and CDR2 SNEGSKA (reference sequence). The CDR3 runs to 12 residues. Here the CDR3 DNA reads TGCAGTGCTCCTAATCGGGGAAACATTCAGTACTTC. Its protein is CSAPNRGNIQYF.

The chain carries TRBV20-1 and TRBJ1-2; no reliable D call. The CDR3 runs to 14 residues. Germline loops: CDR1 DFQATT, CDR2 SNEGSKA (reference sequence). V was clipped by 1 base and J by 4 bases, with 13 bases between them. This CDR3 reads CSARGTPQPYGYTF. The CDR3 DNA reads as TGCAGTGCTAGAGGTACTCCCCAGCCCTATGGCTACACCTTC.

This chain connects TRBV4-2 to TRBJ2-5, with D possibly matching TRBD1 (5 bases). The CDR3 is 18 residues long. V was clipped by 0 bases and J by 3 bases, with 20 bases between them. Germline CDR1 is LGHNA and CDR2 is YNFKEQ. For the CDR3, the DNA is TGTGCCAGCAGCCAAGAGGACACCAGAAGGGTGACAGAAGAGACCCAGTACTTC. As protein: CASSQEDTRRVTEETQYF.

This clonotype occurred many times. The gene calls are TRBV20-1 and TRBJ1-5; 8 bases are shared with TRBD1. The trim removed 6 bases at V and 4 bases at J, leaving 5 bases unmatched. Germline V gene sequence: CDR1 DFQATT, CDR2 SNEGSKA (reference sequence). This CDR3 region has 13 residues. The CDR3 sequence is CSADRDPNQPQHF. In DNA form, the CDR3 reads TGCAGTGCGGACAGGGATCCTAATCAGCCCCAGCATTTT.

This clonotype was seen many times. The chain's CDR3 is CASSLSGRGYEQYF. The CDR3 DNA is TGTGCCAGCAGCCTTAGCGGGAGAGGGTACGAGCAGTACTTC. The rearrangement joins TRBV7-2 to TRBJ2-7, with 9 bases fitting TRBD2. Germline V gene lookup returns CDR1 SGHTA and CDR2 FQGNSA. The V and J ends lost 5 bases and 4 bases, in that order; junction bases with no gene match: 6. This CDR3 has 14 amino acids.

This clonotype has more than one count but fewer than ten. The chain is built from TRBV11-2 and TRBJ2-3, with TRBD2 as a possible D gene (5 bases). CDR1 is SGHAT and CDR2 is FQNNGV in the germline V gene. V was clipped by 4 bases and J by 0 bases, with 11 bases between them. This CDR3 spans 15 amino acids. This chain's CDR3 is CASSSYSGSTDTQYF. DNA for the CDR3: TGTGCCAGCAGCTCGTACAGCGGAAGCACAGATACGCAGTATTTT.

This clonotype was seen at least ten times. V usage is TRBV6-5 and J usage is TRBJ2-7; D is possibly TRBD1 or TRBD2 (5 bases each). CDR1 is MNHEY and CDR2 is SVGAGI in the germline V gene. V was cut by 3 bases and J by 6 bases, with 18 bases left in between. The CDR3 is 15 amino acids. Written as DNA, the CDR3 is TGTGCCAGCAGTTATCTCGGGACCCAGTACGGCGAGCAGTACTTC. It is translated as CASSYLGTQYGEQYF.

This clonotype was observed at least ten times. The genes are TRBV29-1 and TRBJ2-3; D remains ambiguous. Looked up from germline, CDR1 is SQVTM and CDR2 is ANQGSEA. V gave up 3 bases and J gave up 0 bases, with 13 bases separating them. The CDR3 spans 15 residues. The CDR3 is CSVDLPATSTDTQYF. In DNA form, the CDR3 reads TGCAGCGTTGACCTCCCTGCTACTAGCACAGATACGCAGTATTTT.

The chain recombines TRBV12-3 or TRBV12-4 with TRBJ1-4; a possible D gene is TRBD1 (5 bases). CDR3 length equals 16 residues. V lost 6 bases to trimming and J lost 0 bases, with 14 bases between them. As DNA, the CDR3 is TGTGCCAGCAGCAGTGACAGAGCTGCAACTAATGAAAAACTGTTTTTT. The encoded protein is CASSSDRAATNEKLFF.

The chain employs TRBV12-3 or TRBV12-4 and TRBJ2-7, with D possibly being TRBD1 (6 bases). Trimming pared 3 bases from V and 4 bases from J, leaving 13 bases between. The CDR3 runs to 14 residues. This chain's CDR3 is CASSLQGQRYEQYF. Written as DNA, the CDR3 is TGTGCCAGCAGTTTGCAGGGGCAGAGGTACGAGCAGTACTTC.

This chain links TRBV10-3 with TRBJ2-7; D gene uncertain. This CDR3 is built from 13 residues. With 0 bases removed from V and 5 bases from J, the gap between germline ends came to 8 bases. Looked up from germline, CDR1 is ENHRY and CDR2 is SYGVKD. The CDR3 nucleotides read TGTGCCATCAGTGAGTCAGGGTCCAACGAGCAGTACTTC. It yields the protein CAISESGSNEQYF.

This chain connects TRBV20-1 to TRBJ1-4; D not resolved. Germline V lookup: CDR1 DFQATT, CDR2 SNEGSKA (reference sequence). The CDR3 runs 14 residues. V lost 5 bases and J lost 8, with 18 bases in between. The DNA of the CDR3 is TGCAGTGCTTTCCCCCCCTTCCAGCGGGAAAAACTGTTTTTT. This encodes CSAFPPFQREKLFF.

This chain links TRBV7-9 with TRBJ2-1, with unresolved D. The ends were cut back, 3 bases at V and 16 bases at J, with 19 bases in the middle. The CDR3 is 13 residues long. Looked up from germline, CDR1 is SEHNR and CDR2 is FQNEAQ (reference sequence). The CDR3 loop is CASSFRTDNPEFF. CDR3 nucleotides: TGTGCCAGCAGCTTTCGTACTGATAATCCCGAATTCTTC.

This clonotype was picked up a small number of times. The CDR3 is CASSQDQGQGYEQYF. The CDR3 DNA sequence: TGCGCCAGCAGCCAAGATCAGGGACAGGGATACGAGCAGTACTTC. This chain uses TRBV4-3 with TRBJ2-7; 9 positions agree with TRBD1. The CDR3 sequence is 15 residues long. The ends lost 0 bases at V and 4 bases at J; junction bases unmatched: 4. Germline loops: CDR1 LGHNA, CDR2 YSLEER.

The chain employs TRBV20-1 and TRBJ1-5, with 7 nucleotides matching TRBD1. The CDR3 sequence is 13 residues long. CDR1 and CDR2 (germline): DFQATT, SNEGSKA (reference sequence). After removal of 7 bases from V and 2 bases from J, the junction contained 5 bases not matched to a gene. The CDR3 spells CSVLGTGNQPQHF. The CDR3 bases are TGCAGTGTTCTAGGGACAGGCAATCAGCCCCAGCATTTT.

The V and J genes are TRBV27 and TRBJ2-1; D gene ambiguous. The CDR3 runs 17 residues. V lost 4 bases and J 3 bases, leaving 19 bases between the germline ends. Germline-derived CDR1 and CDR2 are MNHEY and SMNVEV (reference sequence). The CDR3 coding sequence is TGTGCCAGCAGTTCGCATTTCGGAACCAGAAACTACAATGAGCAGTTCTTC. It yields the protein CASSSHFGTRNYNEQFF.

This clonotype was picked up a small number of times. The chain has TRBV6-1 and TRBJ2-7; D is perhaps TRBD1 (6 bases). Per germline, CDR1 MNHNS and CDR2 SASEGT. The germline V and J ends were trimmed by 5 bases and 0 bases, with 14 bases remaining between them. The CDR3 totals 15 residues. DNA of the CDR3: TGTGCCAGCAGTCGATTCGGGACAAGCTCCTACGAGCAGTACTTC. Protein: CASSRFGTSSYEQYF.

This clonotype was seen many times. The chain has TRBV29-1 and TRBJ2-1, with no clear D. The germline CDR1 and CDR2 sequences are SQVTM and ANQGSEA. This CDR3 comprises 13 residues. Trimming took 3 bases from V and 9 from J, leaving 15 bases between them. The CDR3 spells CSVDSPLVGEQFF. In DNA, the CDR3 is TGCAGCGTTGATTCGCCTTTAGTGGGTGAGCAGTTCTTC.

This clonotype occurred many times. The chain has TRBV20-1 and TRBJ2-3, with D possibly being TRBD2 (5 bases). The CDR3 loop spans 15 amino acids. V lost 5 bases and J 0 bases, leaving 15 bases between the germline ends. CDR1 and CDR2 from the germline V gene are DFQATT and SNEGSKA (reference sequence). For the CDR3, the DNA is TGCAGTGCTGCTGGGGAGCGGTCTAGCACAGATACGCAGTATTTT. It yields the protein CSAAGERSSTDTQYF.

As regards this clonotype: A read error is possible here, since a much larger clone lies one base away. The chain combines TRBV29-1 with TRBJ2-7, with D perhaps given as TRBD1 or TRBD2 (5 bases each). The CDR3 runs to 13 residues. Looked up from germline, CDR1 is SQVTM and CDR2 is ANQGSEA. V was shortened by 7 bases and J by 6 bases, with 19 bases between the two germline ends. CDR3: CSAINRDLREQYF. CDR3 DNA: TGCAGCGCTATTAACCGGGACCTCCGCGAGCAGTACTTC.

This clonotype was picked up a small number of times. The chain has TRBV7-2 and TRBJ1-1; D ambiguous. The CDR3 is 14 amino acids. In germline, CDR1 is SGHTA, CDR2 FQGNSA. Trimming took off 0 bases at V and 3 bases at J, with 8 bases between the two ends. For the CDR3, the DNA is TGTGCCAGCAGCTTAGCGCCCTCTTACACTGAAGCTTTCTTT. This encodes CASSLAPSYTEAFF.

This clonotype showed up just a few times. The CDR3 loop reads CASSQSGSADTQYF. The CDR3 DNA is TGTGCCAGCAGCCAGAGCGGGAGTGCGGATACGCAGTATTTT. The rearrangement links TRBV3-1 to TRBJ2-3, with TRBD2 matching over 8 bases. CDR3 length: 14 amino acids. Per the germline V gene, CDR1 is LGHDT and CDR2 is YNNKEL (reference sequence). J gave up 6 bases and V 3 bases, and 5 bases lay outside the gene matches.

This clonotype was seen a few times. The genes are TRBV5-5 and TRBJ1-3; TRBD1 aligns across 9 bases. The V segment lost 4 bases and the J segment 0 bases; nucleotides outside the gene matches: 8. CDR3 length: 17 amino acids. Germline V gene sequence: CDR1 SGHKS, CDR2 YYEKEE (reference sequence). Here the CDR3 DNA reads TGTGCCAGCAGCAGAACCGGGACAGGGTCCTCTGGAAACACCATATATTTT. Residues: CASSRTGTGSSGNTIYF.

This clonotype occurred many times. The rearrangement links TRBV7-8 to TRBJ2-5; 8 bases match TRBD2. Looked up from germline, CDR1 is SGHVS and CDR2 is FQNEAQ. The V segment lost 10 bases and the J segment 5 bases; nucleotides outside the gene matches: 6. The CDR3 length is 12 residues. This chain's CDR3 is CAIRRGAETQYF. The CDR3 coding sequence is TGTGCCATCCGGCGGGGGGCGGAGACCCAGTACTTC.